This T cell receptor beta chain was identified in a study of naive and memory T cell subsets. Findings and caveats of the study: No ground truth validated the naive and memory repertoire findings. TCR counts from RNA may reflect activation-linked expression changes.

Germline assignment: CDR1 DFQATT and CDR2 SNEGSKA (reference sequence). V lost 6 bases and J 0 bases, leaving 14 bases between the germline ends. The CDR3 contains 14 residues. The beta constant-region primer was an equimolar mix of two oligonucleotides covering TRBC1 and TRBC2. Ligated cDNA was amplified by four rounds of PCR with nested alpha and beta constant-region primers and SP2. TCRdb analysed the UMI-ligation and nested PCR reads with MiXCR anew, one entry per CDR3 protein. The table has some 17,000 distinct CDR3 sequences, roughly 8.7% seen once. On this clonotype: What it binds is not known.

Sequencing was done on a sample of central memory CD8+ T cells from blood. The chain recombines TRBV20-1 with TRBJ1-1; no clear D gene. This clonotype was sampled from a human donor in good health. The CDR3 DNA sequence: TGCAGTGCCAAAAAGGGCGATTTGAACACTGAAGCTTTCTTT. Its protein is CSAKKGDLNTEAFF.